A single sample is the source of the 9 T cell receptor beta chains below, sequenced in a study of blood T cell repertoires in COVID-19. The repertoire was sequenced with immunoSEQ multiplex PCR; TCRdb's copy has only in-frame clones and lacks some. The sample has about 82,000 clones, around 88% seen once. Sequencing input: peripheral blood. The source of these receptors is a woman aged 60-75 years with acute or convalescent COVID-19.

This chain connects TRBV4-3 to TRBJ2-5; a weak D match, TRBD2 (5 bases). CDR3 size: 15 residues. Per the germline V gene, CDR1 is LGHNA and CDR2 is YSLEER. V was shortened by 0 bases and J by 5 bases, with 13 bases between the two germline ends. CDR3 nucleotide sequence: TGCGCCAGCAGCCAAGATACCGGGGTCGGCGAGACCCAGTACTTC. This sequence encodes CASSQDTGVGETQYF.

This chain joins TRBV10-3 and TRBJ1-2; the D gene is possibly TRBD1 (6 bases). Between the trimmed V and J ends, which lost 7 bases and 8 bases, there was a span of 20 bases. Per the germline V gene, CDR1 is ENHRY and CDR2 is SYGVKD. The CDR3 consists of 14 residues. CDR3 DNA: TGTGCCATCATCGACCATCAGGGGCTAAAGGGCTACACCTTC. This translates into CAIIDHQGLKGYTF.

The chain couples TRBV29-1 to TRBJ2-7; possible D gene TRBD1, 6 bases. V was shortened by 0 bases and J by 2 bases, with 11 bases between the two germline ends. Per germline, CDR1 SQVTM and CDR2 ANQGSEA. The CDR3 is made up of 14 amino acids. The CDR3 spells CSVEDRTVPYEQYF. The CDR3 DNA reads as TGCAGCGTTGAAGACCGGACAGTTCCCTACGAGCAGTACTTC.

The rearrangement uses TRBV5-4 and TRBJ2-3; D is unresolved. CDR1 and CDR2 from the germline V gene are SGHNT and YYREEE (reference sequence). Between the trimmed V and J ends, which lost 7 bases and 1 base, there was a span of 10 bases. CDR3 length equals 13 residues. CDR3 amino acids: CASRIAGTDTQYF. CDR3 DNA sequence: TGTGCCAGCCGCATCGCAGGCACAGATACGCAGTATTTT.

This clone was observed a few times. This rearrangement joins TRBV19 to TRBJ1-5; 9 bases fit TRBD1. The V segment lost 5 bases and the J segment 6 bases; nucleotides outside the gene matches: 5. This CDR3 spans 14 amino acids. The V gene's germline CDR1 is LNHDA and CDR2 SQIVND (reference sequence). As DNA, the CDR3 is TGTGCCAGTAGTGCAACAGGGGGCGGTCAGCCCCAGCATTTT. Encoded protein: CASSATGGGQPQHF.

CDR3: CASSQGNGGNTEAFF. The DNA for the CDR3 is TGTGCCAGCAGCCAAGGAAACGGGGGGAACACTGAAGCTTTCTTT. V usage is TRBV3-1 (or the pseudogene TRBV3-2) and J usage is TRBJ1-1; D may be TRBD1 (5 bases). The length of the CDR3 is 15 residues. The germline V and J ends were trimmed by 1 base and 1 base, with 10 bases remaining between them. Germline loops: CDR1 LGHDT, CDR2 YNNKEL (reference sequence).

V and J are TRBV27 and TRBJ2-1, with 9 bases fitting TRBD2. The CDR3 runs 15 residues. The junction had 4 bases not matched to a gene; V was cut back by 0 bases and J by 7 bases. Germline V gene sequence: CDR1 MNHEY, CDR2 SMNVEV (reference sequence). CDR3 coding DNA: TGTGCCAGCAGTTTATCGTGGCTAGCGGGAAATGAGCAGTTCTTC. Amino acid sequence: CASSLSWLAGNEQFF.

V usage is TRBV11-3 and J usage is TRBJ2-5; possible D gene TRBD2, 6 bases. V lost 5 bases and J 1 base, leaving 14 bases between the germline ends. CDR1 and CDR2 (germline): SGHNT, YENEEA. This CDR3 has 15 amino acids. CDR3 sequence: CASSLGERVQETQYF. CDR3 nucleotides: TGTGCCAGCAGCCTCGGCGAGCGGGTCCAAGAGACCCAGTACTTC.

The chain employs TRBV4-1 and TRBJ1-6, with 7 bases aligning to TRBD1. CDR3 size: 18 residues. Germline V gives CDR1 MGHRA, CDR2 YSYEKL. The junction had 8 bases not matched to a gene; V was cut back by 1 base and J by 2 bases. CDR3 bases: TGCGCCAGCAGCCAAGCCGCTCAGGGGGTGACCTATAATTCACCCCTCCACTTT. Translating it yields CASSQAAQGVTYNSPLHF.